The source of this TCR beta chain is a study of T cell responses to AZD1222 COVID-19 vaccine. The V and J ends lost 6 bases and 4 bases, in that order; junction bases with no gene match: 7. The V gene's germline CDR1 is ENHRY and CDR2 SYGVKD. This CDR3 has 15 residues. This clone was detected once. Antigen unknown. Study results and limitations: The repertoires were collected only after the peak T cell response.

TCRdb's copy holds only in-frame clones and misses some; the assay was immunoSEQ multiplex PCR. The table shows around 190,000 clones, with around 94% occurring only once. V gene TRBV10-3 combines with J gene TRBJ2-1; TRBD1 matches 9 bases. The receptor's source is an adult in good health. The source material was peripheral blood, sampled on day 0 of AZD1222 vaccination. CDR3 protein: CAISSDRGAYNEQFF. The CDR3 DNA follows: TGTGCCATCAGCTCGGACAGGGGCGCATACAATGAGCAGTTCTTC.